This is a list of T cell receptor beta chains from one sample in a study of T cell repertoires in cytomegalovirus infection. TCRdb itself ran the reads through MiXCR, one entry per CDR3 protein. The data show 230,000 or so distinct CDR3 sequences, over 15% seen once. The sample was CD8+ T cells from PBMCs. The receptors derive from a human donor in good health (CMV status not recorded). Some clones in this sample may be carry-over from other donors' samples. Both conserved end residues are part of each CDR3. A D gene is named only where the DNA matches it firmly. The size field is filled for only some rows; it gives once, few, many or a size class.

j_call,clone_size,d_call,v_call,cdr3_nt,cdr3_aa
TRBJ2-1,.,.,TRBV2,TGTGCCAGCAGTGAAGAGCTAGCCTCCGTCTACAATGAGCAGTTCTTC,CASSEELASVYNEQFF
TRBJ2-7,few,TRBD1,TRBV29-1,TGCAGCGTTGAAGATTTCTACGAGCCGGGACAGGGTTACGAGCAGTACTTC,CSVEDFYEPGQGYEQYF
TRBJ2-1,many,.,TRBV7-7,TGTGCTAGCAGCTCAGGGGGGGATGAGCAGTTCTTC,CASSSGGDEQFF
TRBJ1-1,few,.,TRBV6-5,TGTGCCAGCAGAGTGGGGGTAAAAGTAGAGCTAAACACTGAAGCTTTCTTT,CASRVGVKVELNTEAFF
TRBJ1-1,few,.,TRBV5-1,TGCGCCAGCAGCGATCCAGGCGCCCACCCCCTCGGAGCTTTCTTT,CASSDPGAHPLGAFF
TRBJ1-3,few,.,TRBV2,TGTGCCAGCAGTGCCGAAGGGCCCGCACCTGGAAACACCATATATTTT,CASSAEGPAPGNTIYF
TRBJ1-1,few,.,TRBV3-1,TGTGCCAGCAGCCAAGAGACCTCTGAAGCTTTCTTT,CASSQETSEAFF
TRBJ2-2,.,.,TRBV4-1,TGCGCCAGCAGCTTTAAGAGCGGCCTACCTAGAAACACCGGGGAGCTGTTTTTT,CASSFKSGLPRNTGELFF
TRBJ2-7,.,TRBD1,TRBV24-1,TGTGCCACCAGTGATTCGACAGGGCCCCGGTCGGCCTACGAGCAGTACTTC,CATSDSTGPRSAYEQYF
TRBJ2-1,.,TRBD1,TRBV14,TGTGCCAGCAGCCAAGACCACAGGGGGCCCTTCGATGAGCAGTTCTTC,CASSQDHRGPFDEQFF
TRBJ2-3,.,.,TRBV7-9,TGTGCCAGCAGCCACCACCGAGGGGTAGGCACAGATACGCAGTATTTT,CASSHHRGVGTDTQYF